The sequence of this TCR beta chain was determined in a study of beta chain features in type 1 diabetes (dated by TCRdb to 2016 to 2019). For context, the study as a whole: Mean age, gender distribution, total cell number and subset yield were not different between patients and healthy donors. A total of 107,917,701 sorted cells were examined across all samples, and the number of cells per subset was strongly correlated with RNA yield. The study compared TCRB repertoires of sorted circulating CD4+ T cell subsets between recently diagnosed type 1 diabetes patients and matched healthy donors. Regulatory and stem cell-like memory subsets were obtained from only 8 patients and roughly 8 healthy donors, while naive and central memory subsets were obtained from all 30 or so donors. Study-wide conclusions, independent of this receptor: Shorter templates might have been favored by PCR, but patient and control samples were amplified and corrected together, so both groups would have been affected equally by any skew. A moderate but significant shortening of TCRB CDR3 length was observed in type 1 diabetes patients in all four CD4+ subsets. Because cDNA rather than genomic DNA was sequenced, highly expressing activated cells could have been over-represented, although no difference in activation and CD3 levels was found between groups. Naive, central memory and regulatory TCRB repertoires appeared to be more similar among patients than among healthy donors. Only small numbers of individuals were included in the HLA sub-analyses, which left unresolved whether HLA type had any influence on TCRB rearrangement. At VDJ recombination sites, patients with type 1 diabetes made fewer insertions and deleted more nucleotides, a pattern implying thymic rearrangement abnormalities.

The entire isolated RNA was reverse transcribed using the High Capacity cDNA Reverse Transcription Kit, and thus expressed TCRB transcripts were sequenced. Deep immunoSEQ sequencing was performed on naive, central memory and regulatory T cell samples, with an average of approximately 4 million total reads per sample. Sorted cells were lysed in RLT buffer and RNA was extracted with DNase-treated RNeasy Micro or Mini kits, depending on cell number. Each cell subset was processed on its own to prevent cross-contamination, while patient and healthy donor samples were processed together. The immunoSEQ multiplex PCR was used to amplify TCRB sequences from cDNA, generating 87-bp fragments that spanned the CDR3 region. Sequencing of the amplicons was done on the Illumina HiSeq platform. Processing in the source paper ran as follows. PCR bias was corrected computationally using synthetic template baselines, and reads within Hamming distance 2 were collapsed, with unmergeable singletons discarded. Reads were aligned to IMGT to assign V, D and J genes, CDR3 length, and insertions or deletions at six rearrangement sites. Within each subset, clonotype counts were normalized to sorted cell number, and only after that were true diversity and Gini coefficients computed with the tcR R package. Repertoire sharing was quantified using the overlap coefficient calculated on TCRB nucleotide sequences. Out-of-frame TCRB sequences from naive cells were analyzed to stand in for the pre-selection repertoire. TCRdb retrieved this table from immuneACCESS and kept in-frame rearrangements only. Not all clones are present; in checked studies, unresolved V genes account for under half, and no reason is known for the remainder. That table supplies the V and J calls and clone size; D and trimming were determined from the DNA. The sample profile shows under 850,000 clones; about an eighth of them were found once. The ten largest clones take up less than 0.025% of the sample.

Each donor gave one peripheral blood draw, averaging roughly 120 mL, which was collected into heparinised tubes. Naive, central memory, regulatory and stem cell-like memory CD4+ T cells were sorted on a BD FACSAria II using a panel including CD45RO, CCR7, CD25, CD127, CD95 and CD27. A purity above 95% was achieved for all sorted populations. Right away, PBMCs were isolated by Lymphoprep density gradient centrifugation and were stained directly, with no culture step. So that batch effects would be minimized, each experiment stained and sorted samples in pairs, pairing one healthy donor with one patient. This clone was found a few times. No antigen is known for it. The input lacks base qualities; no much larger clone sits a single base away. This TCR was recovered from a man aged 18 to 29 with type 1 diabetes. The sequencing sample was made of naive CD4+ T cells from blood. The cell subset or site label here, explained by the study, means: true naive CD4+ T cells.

The bases are TGTGCCAGCAGTGTGGAGGCAACTAATGAAAAACTGTTTTTT. Its product reads: CASSVEATNEKLFF. The chain employs TRBV2 and TRBJ1-4; confidence is insufficient to name the D gene. Its CDR3 holds 14 amino acids, cysteine through phenylalanine. This entry keeps only the CDR3 DNA: 42 bases, framed from base 1. CDR1 and CDR2 (SNHLY, FYNNEI) derive from the germline V gene. Trimming takes 4 bases from V and 0 bases from J, and the germline ends sit 6 bases apart.